The clone carrying this TCR beta chain was seen a few times. This record belongs to a study of blood T cell repertoires in COVID-19. About the study: COVID-19 samples from acute and convalescent phases originated in the United States, Italy and Spain. T cells, B-cell-depleted T cells, or PBMCs supplied cDNA or gDNA.

In the original workflow: Counts of nucleated cells, estimated from reference gene primer amplification, were obtained. The protocol was immunoSEQ multiplex PCR, while the TCRdb copy is restricted to in-frame clones and leaves out a portion. V, J and clone size are taken as reported in that table, and D and trimming were inferred from the DNA itself. The sample carries roughly 200,000 clones, around 80% recorded once. V shed 3 bases and J shed 5 bases, with 19 bases lying between them. This CDR3 contains 17 residues. Germline V CDR1 and CDR2: MGHDK, SYGVNS. The sequence was collected from a man aged 40-49 years with active or convalescent COVID-19. The rearrangement links TRBV25-1 to TRBJ1-4, with D possibly matching TRBD1 (6 bases). Sequencing was carried out using peripheral blood. The DNA for the CDR3 is TGTGCCAGCAGTGAGCAGACCCCGGACAGAGAGAATGAAAAACTGTTTTTT. Translated, it gives CASSEQTPDRENEKLFF.